This T cell receptor (beta chain) was found in a study of T cells after yellow fever vaccination. Findings and limits, study-wide: A limited proportion of clonotypes was detected within both the CD4 and CD8 compartments. Reappearing after the booster were most of the clones from primary vaccination (about 96% CD4, around 90% CD8).

The CDR3 is 10 amino acids. In germline, CDR1 is SGHRS, CDR2 YFSETQ. Between the trimmed V and J ends, which lost 6 bases and 12 bases, there was a span of 12 bases. This clonotype was observed a handful of times. What it binds is not known. A process of 5'RACE template switching, which added a universal primer site and UMIs, was used to make TCR cDNA. TCRdb reanalysed the 5' RACE reads using MiXCR and keeps one entry per CDR3 protein. The sample has just under 600,000 distinct CDR3 sequences; around an eighth are singletons. Sequences were derived from PBMCs, sampled on the day of the yellow fever booster vaccination. This clonotype was sampled from a man aged 25 to 40 who received the YFV17D yellow fever vaccine. The rearrangement links TRBV5-1 to TRBJ1-1; D is undetermined. The CDR3 DNA reads as TGCGCCAGCACAGGTGGTCGGCCTTTCTTT. Amino acid sequence: CASTGGRPFF.